These T cell receptor beta chains were read from a single sample in a study of cytomegalovirus exposure and HLA in healthy donors. This table comes from immunoSEQ multiplex PCR, and its TCRdb copy is limited to in-frame clones, with some not included. This table holds fewer than 150,000 clones, about 80% found once. Source material: PBMCs. The source of these receptors is a female donor in good health and CMV-seropositive. Both conserved end residues are part of each CDR3. Each record gives: V gene, D gene, CDR3 length, clone size, J gene, CDR3 protein, CDR3 DNA. D genes are given only for firm matches. Some rows have no size entry. The others give once, few or many, or a class for an expanded clone.

>TRBV14|NA|13|NA|TRBJ1-1
CASSVQMSTEAFF
TGTGCCAGCAGCGTACAGATGAGCACTGAAGCTTTCTTT
>TRBV4-2|NA|13|NA|TRBJ1-2
CASSQTGPYGYTF
TGTGCCAGCAGCCAAACAGGGCCCTATGGCTACACCTTC
>TRBV5-1|NA|14|NA|TRBJ1-1
CASSLDRSNTEAFF
TGCGCCAGCAGCTTGGATCGGTCTAACACTGAAGCTTTCTTT
>TRBV6-5|NA|14|NA|TRBJ2-1
CVSSYTAGYNEQFF
TGTGTCAGCAGTTACACGGCGGGCTACAATGAGCAGTTCTTC
>TRBV7-8|NA|13|few|TRBJ1-2
CASSLSRAYGYTF
TGTGCCAGCAGCTTATCCCGAGCATATGGCTACACCTTC
>TRBV28|NA|13|NA|TRBJ2-7
CASSLESGYEQYF
TGTGCCAGCAGTTTGGAGAGCGGGTACGAGCAGTACTTC
>TRBV6-1|NA|14|NA|TRBJ1-3
CASSVQGAGNTIYF
TGTGCCAGCAGTGTACAGGGAGCTGGAAACACCATATATTTT
>TRBV6-6|NA|15|NA|TRBJ1-1
CASSHDRQAGTEAFF
TGTGCCAGCAGCCACGATAGACAGGCGGGCACTGAAGCTTTCTTT
>TRBV5-1|TRBD1|14|NA|TRBJ2-3
CASSLEGATDTQYF
TGCGCCAGCAGCTTGGAGGGGGCCACAGATACGCAGTATTTT
>TRBV10-3|TRBD2|15|few|TRBJ2-7
CAISLTSGGTYEQYF
TGTGCCATCAGTTTAACTAGCGGGGGCACCTACGAGCAGTACTTC
>TRBV16|TRBD1|16|once|TRBJ1-6
CASSQSDREAGSPLHF
TGTGCCAGCAGCCAATCGGACAGGGAGGCCGGTTCACCCCTCCACTTT
>TRBV6-6|NA|13|NA|TRBJ1-2
CASSFRGGYGYTF
TGTGCCAGCAGTTTTCGAGGGGGCTATGGCTACACCTTC
>TRBV30|NA|13|NA|TRBJ1-1
CAWGGQRNTEASF
TGTGCCTGGGGAGGACAGAGGAACACTGAAGCTTCCTTT
>TRBV19|NA|14|once|TRBJ1-1
CASSIWQGNTEAFF
TGTGCCAGTAGTATCTGGCAGGGGAACACTGAAGCTTTCTTT
>TRBV27|NA|15|NA|TRBJ2-5
CASSLSPGQSETQYF
TGTGCCAGCAGTTTATCTCCGGGACAATCGGAGACCCAGTACTTC
>TRBV9|NA|15|NA|TRBJ1-3
CASSMTGHTGNTIYF
TGTGCCAGCAGCATGACAGGCCATACTGGAAACACCATATATTTT
>TRBV9|NA|14|NA|TRBJ1-2
CASSVDTGPYGYTF
TGTGCCAGCAGCGTGGATACAGGGCCGTATGGCTACACCTTC
>TRBV6-1|NA|14|NA|TRBJ1-2
CASSEERQAGGYTF
TGTGCCAGCAGTGAAGAACGCCAGGCAGGGGGCTACACCTTC
>TRBV5-4|TRBD1|14|NA|TRBJ2-2
CASSLDRANGELFF
TGTGCCAGCAGCCTCGACAGGGCGAACGGGGAGCTGTTTTTT
>TRBV5-4|TRBD1|14|few|TRBJ2-7
CASSGDRSSYEQYF
TGTGCCAGCAGCGGGGACAGATCCTCCTACGAGCAGTACTTC
>TRBV18|TRBD1|13|NA|TRBJ1-4
CASSQGEPVKLFF
TGTGCCAGCTCCCAGGGGGAGCCAGTAAAACTGTTTTTT
>TRBV11-2|NA|14|NA|TRBJ1-3
CASSLQGSGNTIYF
TGTGCCAGCAGCCTACAGGGATCCGGAAACACCATATATTTT
>TRBV7-6|NA|16|NA|TRBJ1-4
CASSWSGTSMNEKLFF
TGTGCCAGCAGCTGGAGCGGGACATCGATGAATGAAAAACTGTTTTTT